The present T cell receptor (beta chain) was sequenced within a study of persistence of HIV-infected CD4 T cells. From germline, CDR1 is LGHNT and CDR2 FRNRAP. CDR3 length: 19 residues. With 2 bases clipped from V and 0 bases from J, the junction kept 8 bases outside the gene matches. Cells were stimulated with CMV-infected fibroblast lysates at approximately 10 ug/mL. Sorted nonresponding memory CD4+ T cells were CD40L-negative, CD69-negative, CD45RO-high. The libraries were made with immunoSEQ version 4 in survey mode. Repertoires were generated with immunoSEQ multiplex PCR, while TCRdb's copy carries only in-frame clones and drops some. The table has more than 25,000 clones, 78% seen once. Notes on this clone: What it binds is unknown.

This sequence originates from an adult woman with HIV who was CMV-seropositive. The genes are TRBV12-5 and TRBJ2-2; 11 bases line up with TRBD1. Sequenced here: CD4+ T cells sorted from PBMCs after approximately 19-hour stimulation, sampled from a patient who received antiretroviral therapy. CDR3 loop: CASGLRTGGMRSNTGELFF. The CDR3 DNA sequence: TGTGCTAGTGGTTTGAGGACAGGGGGCATGAGATCGAACACCGGGGAGCTGTTTTTT.